This TCR beta chain was identified during a study of memory CD4+ T cells and cytomegalovirus serostatus. Study conclusions and caveats: Each of some 67 CMV-associated TCRbeta sequences occurred in one to five individuals. The CMV-associated TCR signature appears largely within the CD4+ memory repertoire.

The CDR3 covers 14 residues. Trimming left V 2 bases short and J 16 bases short, with 21 bases between. CDR1 WSHSY and CDR2 SAAADI come from the germline V gene. As regards this clone: Its antigen remains unknown.

In the original processing: Out-of-frame sequences were removed, leaving around 2.2 million distinct TCRbeta sequences. Profiled with immunoSEQ multiplex PCR; TCRdb holds only in-frame clones, not every one. That table gives V, J and clone size, and the DNA gave D and trimming. The sample carries around 76,000 clones, around 82% recorded once. The sort gate was single viable CD3+CD4+CD8-CD45RO+ cells for memory CD4+ T cells. Serum IgG to CMV pp150, pp28, p38 and p52 defined serostatus. The sample was memory CD4+ T cells from blood. This rearrangement joins TRBV10-2 to TRBJ2-4; D is perhaps TRBD1 or TRBD2 (5 bases each). This sequence was found in an adult in good health and CMV-seropositive. DNA of the CDR3: TGCGCCAGCAGTGAGGGCAACGTTGGGACCAAATACTACTTC. Its translation is CASSEGNVGTKYYF.